Given below is one T cell receptor (beta chain) in context. Original analysis: How many nucleated cells were present was estimated from reference gene primer amplification. Data came from immunoSEQ multiplex PCR; TCRdb stores just in-frame clones and leaves some out. The V and J calls and clone size are taken from that table; D and trimming were inferred from the DNA. This sample has around 60,000 clones, with around 90% found just once. This sample is part of a study of blood T cell repertoires in COVID-19. Study in general: The analysed material was cDNA or gDNA that came from T cells, B-cell-depleted T cells, or PBMCs.

Germline assignment: CDR1 MNHEY and CDR2 SVGAGI. The CDR3 totals 15 residues. V dropped 0 bases and J dropped 0 bases, with 8 bases sitting between them. This sequence originates from a human donor with active COVID-19. The donor label of this sample is uncertain. Sequences were obtained from peripheral blood. The V call is TRBV6-5, the J call TRBJ1-1, with TRBD1 as a possible D gene (5 bases). CDR3 sequence reads: CASSYSGGMNTEAFF. The CDR3 DNA sequence: TGTGCCAGCAGTTACTCGGGGGGGATGAACACTGAAGCTTTCTTT.